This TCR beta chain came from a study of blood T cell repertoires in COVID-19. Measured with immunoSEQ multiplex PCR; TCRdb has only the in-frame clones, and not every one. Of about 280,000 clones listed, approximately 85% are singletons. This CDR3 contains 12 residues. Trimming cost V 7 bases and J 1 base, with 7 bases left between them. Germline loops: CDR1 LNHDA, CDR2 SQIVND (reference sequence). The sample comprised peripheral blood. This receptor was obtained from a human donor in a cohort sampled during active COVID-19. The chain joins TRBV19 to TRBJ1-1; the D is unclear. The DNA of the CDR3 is TGTGCCAGTAAGAGAGGGAACACTGAAGCTTTCTTT. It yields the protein CASKRGNTEAFF.